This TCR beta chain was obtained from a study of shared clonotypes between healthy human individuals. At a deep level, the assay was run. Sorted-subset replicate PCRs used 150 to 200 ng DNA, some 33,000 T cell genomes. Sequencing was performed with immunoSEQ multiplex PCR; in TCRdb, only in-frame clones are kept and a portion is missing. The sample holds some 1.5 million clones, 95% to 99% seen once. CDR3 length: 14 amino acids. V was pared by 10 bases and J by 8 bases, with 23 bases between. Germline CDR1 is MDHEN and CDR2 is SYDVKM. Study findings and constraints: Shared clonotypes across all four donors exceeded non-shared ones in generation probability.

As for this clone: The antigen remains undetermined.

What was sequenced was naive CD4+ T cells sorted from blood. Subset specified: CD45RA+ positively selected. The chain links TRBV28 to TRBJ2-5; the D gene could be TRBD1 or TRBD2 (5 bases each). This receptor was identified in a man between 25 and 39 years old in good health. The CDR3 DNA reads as TGTGCCACCGTTACTCCGGGACCTACGAGAACCCAGTACTTC. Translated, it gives CATVTPGPTRTQYF.